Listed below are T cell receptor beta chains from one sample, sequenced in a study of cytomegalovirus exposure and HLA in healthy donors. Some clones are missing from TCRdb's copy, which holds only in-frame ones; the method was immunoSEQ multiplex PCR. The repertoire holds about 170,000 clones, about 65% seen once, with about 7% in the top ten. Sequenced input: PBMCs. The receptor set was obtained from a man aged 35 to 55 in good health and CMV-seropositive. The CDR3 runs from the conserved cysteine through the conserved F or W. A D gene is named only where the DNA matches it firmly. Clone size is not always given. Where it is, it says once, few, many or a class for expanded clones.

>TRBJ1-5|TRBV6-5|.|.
CASATGQNQPQHF
TGTGCCAGTGCAACAGGGCAAAATCAGCCCCAGCATTTT
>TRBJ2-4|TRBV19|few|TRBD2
CASSIPSGGMNIQYF
TGTGCCAGTAGTATACCTAGCGGGGGGATGAACATTCAGTACTTC
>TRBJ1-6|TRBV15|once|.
CATSPLAGMGSPLHF
TGTGCCACCAGCCCCCTGGCAGGGATGGGTTCGCCCCTCCACTTT
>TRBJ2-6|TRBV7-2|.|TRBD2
CASRSGGVGGANVLTF
TGTGCCAGCAGATCCGGGGGGGTCGGCGGGGCCAACGTCCTGACTTTC
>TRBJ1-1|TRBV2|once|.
CASSAWGLGTEAFF
TGTGCCAGCAGCGCATGGGGCTTAGGCACTGAAGCTTTCTTT
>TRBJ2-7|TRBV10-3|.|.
CAISEPGHYEQYF
TGTGCCATCAGTGAGCCAGGACATTACGAGCAGTACTTC
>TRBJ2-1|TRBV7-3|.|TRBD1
CASSFAPAGGRYNEQFF
TGTGCCAGCAGCTTCGCACCGGCAGGGGGCCGCTACAATGAGCAGTTCTTC
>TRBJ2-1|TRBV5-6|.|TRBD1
CASSQGTGDEQFF
TGTGCCAGCAGCCAGGGGACAGGGGATGAGCAGTTCTTC
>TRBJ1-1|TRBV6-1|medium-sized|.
CASSTRLSEAFF
TGTGCCAGCAGCACCAGACTTTCTGAAGCTTTCTTT
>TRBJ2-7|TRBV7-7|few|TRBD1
CASSPGTGTYEQYF
TGTGCTAGCAGCCCCGGGACAGGAACCTACGAGCAGTACTTC
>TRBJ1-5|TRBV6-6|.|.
CASSYSGGNQPQHF
TGTGCCAGCAGTTACTCAGGGGGCAATCAGCCCCAGCATTTT
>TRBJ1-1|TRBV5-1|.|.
CASSPQTGNMATEAFF
TGCGCCAGCAGCCCGCAAACAGGGAATATGGCCACTGAAGCTTTCTTT
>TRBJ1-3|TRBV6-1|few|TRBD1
CASSPSGQGGNTIYF
TGTGCCAGCAGCCCCTCCGGACAGGGCGGAAACACCATATATTTT
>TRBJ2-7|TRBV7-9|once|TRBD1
CASSSTGGNREQYF
TGTGCCAGCAGCTCGACAGGGGGGAATCGGGAGCAGTACTTC
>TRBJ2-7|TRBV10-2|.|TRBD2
CASSGRGSSYEQYF
TGCGCCAGCAGTGGGCGGGGGAGCTCCTACGAGCAGTACTTC
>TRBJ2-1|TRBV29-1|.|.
CSVPYNEQFF
TGCAGCGTCCCGTACAATGAGCAGTTCTTC
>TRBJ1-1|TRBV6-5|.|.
CASSRPVAGRPFF
TGTGCCAGCAGTAGACCCGTGGCCGGGAGGCCTTTCTTT
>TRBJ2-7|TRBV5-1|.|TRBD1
CASSLDPGQGYPYEQYF
TGCGCCAGCAGCTTGGATCCCGGACAGGGCTATCCCTACGAGCAGTACTTC
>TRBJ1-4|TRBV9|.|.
CASSVASSNEKLFF
TGTGCCAGCAGCGTAGCCAGTTCTAATGAAAAACTGTTTTTT
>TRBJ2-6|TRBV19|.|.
CASRMSGGAEGANVLTF
TGTGCCAGTAGGATGAGTGGGGGCGCGGAGGGGGCCAACGTCCTGACTTTC
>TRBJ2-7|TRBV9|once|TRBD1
CASSPGTGVRDSLREQYF
TGTGCCAGCAGCCCCGGGACAGGGGTCCGAGACTCCCTACGTGAGCAGTACTTC
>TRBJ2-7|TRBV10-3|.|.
CAISDSVSYEQYF
TGTGCCATCAGTGATTCGGTCTCCTACGAGCAGTACTTC
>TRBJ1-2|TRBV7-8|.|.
CASSLSGVNYGYTF
TGTGCCAGCAGCCTAAGCGGGGTCAACTATGGCTACACCTTC
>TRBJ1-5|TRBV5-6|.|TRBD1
CASSLRQGGNQPQHF
TGTGCCAGCAGCTTAAGACAGGGAGGCAATCAGCCCCAGCATTTT
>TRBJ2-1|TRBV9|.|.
CASSVLGGRGSYNEQFF
TGTGCCAGCAGCGTGTTGGGGGGGCGTGGGTCCTACAATGAGCAGTTCTTC
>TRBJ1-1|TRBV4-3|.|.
CASSQDRSGFHTEAFF
TGCGCCAGCAGCCAAGATCGGTCCGGGTTCCACACTGAAGCTTTCTTT
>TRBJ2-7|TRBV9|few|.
CASSVVDIPYEQYF
TGTGCCAGCAGCGTAGTTGACATTCCCTACGAGCAGTACTTC
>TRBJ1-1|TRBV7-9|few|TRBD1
CASSYGQGVSNTEAFF
TGTGCCAGCAGCTATGGACAGGGTGTTTCGAACACTGAAGCTTTCTTT
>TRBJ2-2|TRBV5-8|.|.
CASSLGSGAGTGELFF
TGTGCCAGCAGCTTGGGAAGCGGTGCGGGCACCGGGGAGCTGTTTTTT
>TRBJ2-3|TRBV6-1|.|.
CASSEVELDTQYF
TGTGCCAGCAGTGAAGTGGAGTTAGATACGCAGTATTTT
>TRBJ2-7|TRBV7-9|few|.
CASSFSQTFYEQYF
TGTGCCAGCAGCTTTTCACAGACATTCTACGAGCAGTACTTC
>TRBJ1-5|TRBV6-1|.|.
CASSETLGGQPQHF
TGTGCCAGCAGCGAGACCTTGGGGGGTCAGCCCCAGCATTTT
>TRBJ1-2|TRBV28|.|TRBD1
CASRQPTGVHYGYTF
TGTGCCAGCAGACAACCTACAGGGGTTCACTATGGCTACACCTTC
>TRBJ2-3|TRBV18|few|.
CANSQGLSTTDTQYF
TGTGCCAACTCCCAGGGGCTATCGACCACAGATACGCAGTATTTT
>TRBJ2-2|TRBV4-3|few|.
CASSQDIIRRELFF
TGCGCCAGCAGCCAAGATATCATCAGGAGGGAGCTGTTTTTT
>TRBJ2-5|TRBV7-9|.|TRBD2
CASSFPIAGRPGETQYF
TGTGCCAGCAGCTTCCCAATAGCGGGGCGCCCCGGGGAGACCCAGTACTTC
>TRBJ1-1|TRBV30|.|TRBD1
CAWGGGVGAFF
TGTGCCTGGGGAGGGGGCGTTGGGGCTTTCTTT
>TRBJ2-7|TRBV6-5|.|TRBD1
CASSPGTGEHEQYF
TGTGCCAGCAGCCCCGGGACAGGGGAGCACGAGCAGTACTTC
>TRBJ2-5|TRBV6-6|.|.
CASRSGVQETQYF
TGTGCCAGCAGGTCCGGGGTTCAAGAGACCCAGTACTTC
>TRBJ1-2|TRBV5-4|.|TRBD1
CASSPGTANYGYTF
TGTGCCAGCAGCCCGGGGACAGCTAACTATGGCTACACCTTC
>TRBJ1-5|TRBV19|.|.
CASARRGSGPNQPQHF
TGTGCCAGTGCCCGACGGGGGAGCGGTCCAAATCAGCCCCAGCATTTT
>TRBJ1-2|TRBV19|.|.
CASSLPMRGGGYTF
TGTGCCAGTAGTCTCCCGATGAGGGGGGGCGGCTACACCTTC
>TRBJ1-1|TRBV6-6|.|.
CASSYVNEAFF
TGTGCCAGCAGTTACGTTAATGAAGCTTTCTTT
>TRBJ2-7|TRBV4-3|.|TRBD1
CASSRTTGGTYEQYF
TGCGCCAGCAGCCGCACGACAGGGGGCACCTACGAGCAGTACTTC
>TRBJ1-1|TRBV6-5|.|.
CASRPGHSTEAFF
TGTGCCAGCAGGCCGGGACACTCCACTGAAGCTTTCTTT
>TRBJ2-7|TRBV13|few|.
CASSLLRRGLSSYEQYF
TGTGCCAGCAGCCTCCTCCGGCGGGGCCTAAGCTCCTACGAGCAGTACTTC
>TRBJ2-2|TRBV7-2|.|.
CASSSLPQGAGTGELFF
TGTGCCAGCAGCTCCTTACCCCAAGGGGCTGGCACCGGGGAGCTGTTTTTT
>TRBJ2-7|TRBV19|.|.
CASSISLSDYEQYF
TGTGCCAGTAGTATATCGTTGTCAGACTACGAGCAGTACTTC